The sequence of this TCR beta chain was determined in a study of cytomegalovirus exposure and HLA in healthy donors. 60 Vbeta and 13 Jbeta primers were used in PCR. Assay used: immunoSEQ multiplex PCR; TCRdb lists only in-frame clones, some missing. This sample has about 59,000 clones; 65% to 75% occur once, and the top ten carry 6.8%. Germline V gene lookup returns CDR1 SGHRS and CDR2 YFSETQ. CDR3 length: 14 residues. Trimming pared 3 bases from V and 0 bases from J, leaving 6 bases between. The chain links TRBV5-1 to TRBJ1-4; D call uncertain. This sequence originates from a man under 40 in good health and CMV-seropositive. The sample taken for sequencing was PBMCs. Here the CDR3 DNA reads TGCGCCAGCAGCTCAAGCGCAACTAATGAAAAACTGTTTTTT. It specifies CASSSSATNEKLFF. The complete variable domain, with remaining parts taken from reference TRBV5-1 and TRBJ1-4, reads KAGVTQTPRYLIKTRGQQVTLSCSPISGHRSVSWYQQTPGQGLQFLFEYFSETQRNKGNFPGRFSGRQFSNSRSEMNVSTLELGDSALYLCASSSSATNEKLFFGSGTQLSVL.